The clone carrying this T cell receptor (beta chain) was seen more than once but under ten times. The data were obtained in a study of T cell changes during pregnancy in multiple sclerosis. TCRdb's table, derived via immunoSEQ multiplex PCR, lists solely in-frame clones and lacks some. The profile covers just under 80,000 clones, with over 85% appearing a single time and approximately 0.7% taken by the ten largest. The CDR3 length is 13 residues. Trimming stripped 4 bases from V and 1 base from J, with 5 bases between. Germline V CDR1 and CDR2: MRHNA, SNTAGT. The chain recombines TRBV6-4 with TRBJ1-5; no firm D call. The receptor comes from a female donor in good health, enrolled as a control in a pregnancy study. Sequenced here: peripheral blood, sampled in the second trimester of pregnancy. Here the CDR3 DNA reads TGTGCCAGCAGTGGTGAGAGCAATCAGCCCCAGCATTTT. Its protein product is CASSGESNQPQHF.